The entry that follows covers one T cell receptor beta chain sequence. Its specific antigen is unknown. Qualities for individual bases were not recorded, and no much larger clone is one base off. The sample is drawn from a study of blood T cell repertoires in COVID-19 (dated by TCRdb to the early 2020s). Background on the whole study: Samples covering the acute and convalescent phases of COVID-19 were provided by collaborators in the United States, Italy and Spain. The prospective study material was composed of cDNA or gDNA derived from T cells, B-cell-depleted T cells, or PBMCs. Deeply sampled blood TCRbeta repertoires from subjects exposed to, actively infected with, or recovered from COVID-19 were included in the dataset. The repertoires were made available in a free public database intended to serve as a resource for research on the immune response to SARS-CoV-2. The samples were drawn from two sources: the first 160 participants of the ongoing ImmuneRACE study, and approximately 1,300 subjects contributed by 6 global collaborators. A de-identified subject ID, COVID-19 status, age in years and sex were almost always included in the sample metadata. Where HLA class I and class II types were available, the types were taken from metadata supplied by the sample provider, not from assay-based typing. Broader findings and caveats from the paper: Clinical and demographic metadata were provided uncurated, with the amount varying by source and participant.

Whole blood was collected in K2EDTA tubes by collaborating institutions according to the institutions' own protocols. For TCRbeta analysis, collaborators shipped samples as frozen whole blood, isolated PBMCs, or DNA extracted from either of those sample types. V is trimmed back by 0 bases and J by 3 bases, and the junction contains 3 bases that no gene match accounts for. CDR1 and CDR2 (SGDLS, YYNGEE) derive from the germline V gene. The CDR3 has 16 amino acids, counting the end cysteine and phenylalanine. The only DNA kept is the CDR3, 48 bases in frame from the first base. The immunoSEQ Assay, a bias-controlled multiplex PCR, was used to amplify TCRbeta CDR3 regions from genomic DNA. Per the source publication's procedure: Within the assay, amplification of reference gene primers was used to estimate how many nucleated cells each sample contained. To quantify the absolute abundance of each unique TCRbeta CDR3 rearrangement, sequence reads were collapsed and filtered. For each sample, productive Simpson clonality was calculated as the square root of Simpson's diversity index across productive rearrangements. The source is immuneACCESS, and TCRdb retained only in-frame sequences with V and J called. Part of the clones is not carried over; for the studies checked, unresolved V genes explain less than half of this, and the remainder is unexplained. The V and J calls and the clone size are those of that table, but D and trimming were determined from the DNA. This sample gives tens of thousands of clones in total; 90% of them show up just once. In total, the top ten clones hold 5% to 6% of the sample.

The sample taken for sequencing was peripheral blood. The sequence came from a middle-aged man with acute or convalescent COVID-19. The sequence links TRBV9 to TRBJ2-1; 10 middle bases align to TRBD2. The CDR3 reads as follows: CASSVGPSGGYNEQFF. The bases are TGTGCCAGCAGCGTAGGTCCTAGCGGGGGCTACAATGAGCAGTTCTTC.